This TCR beta chain appears in the sequencing data of a study of early stage breast cancer tumors. Findings and limits, study-wide: Most shared enriched TCRB sequences were commonly generated ones. Comparing each tissue with blood distinguished tumor from normal in about 90% of the 16 patients.

Trimming left V 1 base short and J 6 bases short, with 10 bases between. CDR1 is SGHRS, CDR2 YFSETQ, per germline. The CDR3 consists of 14 residues. Blood replicates held 0.5 ug DNA, tumor or normal breast approximately 1.5 ug, two each. Only in-frame clones appear in the TCRdb table, and some are missing; sequencing was by immunoSEQ multiplex PCR. The table shows about 72,000 clones, with roughly 80% occurring only once. With respect to this clone: Its antigen is still unknown.

The V and J genes are TRBV5-1 and TRBJ2-2; TRBD2 is a possible D gene (5 bases). The sample taken for sequencing was blood. The TCR comes from a person in their 60s with breast cancer. The CDR3 protein is CASSLNPGAGELFF. CDR3 bases: TGCGCCAGCAGCTTGAACCCCGGGGCCGGGGAGCTGTTTTTT. Supplemented by reference TRBV5-1 and TRBJ2-2, the full variable domain reads KAGVTQTPRYLIKTRGQQVTLSCSPISGHRSVSWYQQTPGQGLQFLFEYFSETQRNKGNFPGRFSGRQFSNSRSEMNVSTLELGDSALYLCASSLNPGAGELFFGEGSRLTVL.